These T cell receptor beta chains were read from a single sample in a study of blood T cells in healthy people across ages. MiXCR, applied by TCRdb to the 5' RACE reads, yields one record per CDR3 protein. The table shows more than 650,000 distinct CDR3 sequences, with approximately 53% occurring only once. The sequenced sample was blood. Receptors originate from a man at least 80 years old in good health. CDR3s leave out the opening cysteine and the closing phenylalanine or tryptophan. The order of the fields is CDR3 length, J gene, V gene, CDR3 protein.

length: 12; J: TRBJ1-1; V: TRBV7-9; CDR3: ASSPGRSYTEAF
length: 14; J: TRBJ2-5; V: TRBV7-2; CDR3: ASSSWTSGRVREQY
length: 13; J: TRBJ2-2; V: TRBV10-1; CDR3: ASSEKGLGTGELF
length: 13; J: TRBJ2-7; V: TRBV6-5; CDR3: AGSYRSGSTYEQY
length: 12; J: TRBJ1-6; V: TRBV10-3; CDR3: AIRRTGDNSPLH
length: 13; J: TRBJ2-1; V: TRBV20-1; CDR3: SAPRTGGAHNEQF
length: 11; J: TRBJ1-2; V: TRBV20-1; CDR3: SAIVGQGDGYT
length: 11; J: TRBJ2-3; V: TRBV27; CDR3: ASSSPGTGRAY
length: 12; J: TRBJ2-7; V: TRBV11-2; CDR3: ASSLGQEYYEQY
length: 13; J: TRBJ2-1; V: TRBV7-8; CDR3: ASSRTSGGGNEQF
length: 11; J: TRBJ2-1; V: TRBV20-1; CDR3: SALRLDDNEQF
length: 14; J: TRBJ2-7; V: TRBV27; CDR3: ASSTIGTSGEGEQY
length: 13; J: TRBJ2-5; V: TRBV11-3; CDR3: ASSLELAGLNEQY
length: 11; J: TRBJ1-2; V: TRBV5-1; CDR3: ASSLESNYGYT
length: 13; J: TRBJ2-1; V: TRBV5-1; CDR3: ASSYLAGTYNEQF
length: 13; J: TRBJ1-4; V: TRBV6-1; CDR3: ASSAYDRGREKLF
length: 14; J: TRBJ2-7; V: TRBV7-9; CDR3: ASSYRIAGAYNEQY
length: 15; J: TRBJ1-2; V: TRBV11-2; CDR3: ASSFSFRAAPNYGYT
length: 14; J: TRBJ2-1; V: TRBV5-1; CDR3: ASSTLAGGRYNEQF
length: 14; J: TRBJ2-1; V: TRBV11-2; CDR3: ASRLPSVSYSGEQF
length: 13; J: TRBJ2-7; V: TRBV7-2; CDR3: ASSPSPGATYEQY
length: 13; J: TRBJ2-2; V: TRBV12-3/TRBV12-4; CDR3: ASSRTSGHTGELF
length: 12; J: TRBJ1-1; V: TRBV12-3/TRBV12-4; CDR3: ASNPSSLNTEAF
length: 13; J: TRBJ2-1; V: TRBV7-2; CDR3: ASGRAHGTYNEQF
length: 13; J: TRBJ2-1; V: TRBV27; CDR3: ASRNRGLSYNEQF
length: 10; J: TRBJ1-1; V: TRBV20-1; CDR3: SAAHENTEAF
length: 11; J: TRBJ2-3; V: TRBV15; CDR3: ATNSGGVGYAY
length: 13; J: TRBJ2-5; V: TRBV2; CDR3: ASSDWTSGRREQY
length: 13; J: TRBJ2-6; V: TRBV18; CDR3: ASSQTGSGANVLT
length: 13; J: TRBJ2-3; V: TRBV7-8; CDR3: ASSSDGADGRYAY
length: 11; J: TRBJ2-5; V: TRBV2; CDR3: ASSEVSVGEQY
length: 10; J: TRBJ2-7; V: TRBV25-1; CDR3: ASSGGVGEQY
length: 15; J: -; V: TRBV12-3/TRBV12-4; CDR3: ASSPTLDRGHQETQY
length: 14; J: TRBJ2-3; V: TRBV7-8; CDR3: ASSSSSGRAPRYAY
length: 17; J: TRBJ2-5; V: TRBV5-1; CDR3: ASSLSTVDSGPHQETQY
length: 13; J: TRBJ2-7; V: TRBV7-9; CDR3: ASSLGQGQIYEQY
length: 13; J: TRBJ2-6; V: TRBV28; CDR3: ASSLSGLGANVLT
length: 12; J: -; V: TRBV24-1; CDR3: ATSASGRAGEQY
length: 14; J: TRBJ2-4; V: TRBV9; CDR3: ASSVASNLAKNIQY
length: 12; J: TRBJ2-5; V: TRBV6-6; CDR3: ASSPNTATKTQY
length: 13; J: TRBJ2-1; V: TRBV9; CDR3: ASSVEGSGSYEQF